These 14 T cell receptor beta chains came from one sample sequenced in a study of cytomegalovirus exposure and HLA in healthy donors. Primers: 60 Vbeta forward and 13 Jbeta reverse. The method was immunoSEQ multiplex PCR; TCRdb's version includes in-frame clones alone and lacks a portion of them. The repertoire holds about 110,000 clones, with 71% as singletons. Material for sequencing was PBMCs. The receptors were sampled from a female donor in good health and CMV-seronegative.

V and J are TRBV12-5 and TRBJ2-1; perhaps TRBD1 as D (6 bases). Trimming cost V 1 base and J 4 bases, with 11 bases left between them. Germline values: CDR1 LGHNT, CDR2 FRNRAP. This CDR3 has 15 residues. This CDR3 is CASGLGQGIYNEQFF. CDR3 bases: TGTGCTAGTGGTTTGGGGCAGGGGATTTACAATGAGCAGTTCTTC.

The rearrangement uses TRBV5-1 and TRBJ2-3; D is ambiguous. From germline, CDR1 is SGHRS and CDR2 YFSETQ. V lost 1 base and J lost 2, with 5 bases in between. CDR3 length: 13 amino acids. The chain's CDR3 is CASSLLVTDTQYF. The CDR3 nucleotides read TGCGCCAGCAGCTTGCTCGTCACAGATACGCAGTATTTT.

The CDR3 here is CAWSTGESYNEQFF. The CDR3 nucleotides read TGTGCCTGGAGTACAGGGGAATCCTACAATGAGCAGTTCTTC. The chain uses TRBV30 and TRBJ2-1, with 7 bases fitting TRBD1. The germline gives CDR1 GTSNPN, CDR2 SVGIG (reference sequence). This CDR3 comprises 14 residues. Trimming cost V 2 bases and J 1 base; bases outside gene matches: 2.

The CDR3 here is CASSHSRNTEAFF. The CDR3 nucleotides read TGTGCCAGCAGCCACTCAAGGAACACTGAAGCTTTCTTT. The rearrangement joins TRBV7-9 to TRBJ1-1; D unresolved. Germline-derived CDR1 and CDR2 are SEHNR and FQNEAQ (reference sequence). This CDR3 has 13 residues. Trimming cost V 5 bases and J 1 base, with 8 bases left between them.

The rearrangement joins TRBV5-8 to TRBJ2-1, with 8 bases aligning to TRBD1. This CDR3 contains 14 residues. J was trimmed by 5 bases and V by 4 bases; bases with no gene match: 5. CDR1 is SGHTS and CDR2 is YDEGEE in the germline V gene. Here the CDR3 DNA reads TGTGCCAGCAGCACCGGACAGGGCCACAATGAGCAGTTCTTC. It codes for CASSTGQGHNEQFF.

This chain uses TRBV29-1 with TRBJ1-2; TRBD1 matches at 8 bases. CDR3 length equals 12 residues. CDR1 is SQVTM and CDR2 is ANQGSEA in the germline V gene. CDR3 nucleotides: TGCAGGTACAGGGGGGGGATCTATGGCTACACCTTC. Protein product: CRYRGGIYGYTF.

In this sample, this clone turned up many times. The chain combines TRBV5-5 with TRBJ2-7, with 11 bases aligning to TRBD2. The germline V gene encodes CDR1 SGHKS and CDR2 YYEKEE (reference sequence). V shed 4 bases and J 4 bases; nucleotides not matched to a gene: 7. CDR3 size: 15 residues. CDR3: CASSRLAGGTYEQYF. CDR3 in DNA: TGTGCCAGCAGCAGATTAGCGGGAGGGACGTACGAGCAGTACTTC.

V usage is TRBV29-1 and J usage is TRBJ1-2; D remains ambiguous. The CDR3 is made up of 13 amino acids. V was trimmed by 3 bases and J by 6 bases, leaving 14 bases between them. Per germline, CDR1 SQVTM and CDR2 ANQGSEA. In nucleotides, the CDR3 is TGCAGCGTTGATCCCCTGGGGAGTAATGGCTACACCTTC. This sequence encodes CSVDPLGSNGYTF.

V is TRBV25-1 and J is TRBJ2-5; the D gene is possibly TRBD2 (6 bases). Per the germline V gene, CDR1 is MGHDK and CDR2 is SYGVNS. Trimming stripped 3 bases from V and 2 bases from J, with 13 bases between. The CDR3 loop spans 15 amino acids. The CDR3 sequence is CASSDRSGGQETQYF. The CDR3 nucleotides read TGTGCCAGCAGTGACCGTAGCGGAGGACAAGAGACCCAGTACTTC.

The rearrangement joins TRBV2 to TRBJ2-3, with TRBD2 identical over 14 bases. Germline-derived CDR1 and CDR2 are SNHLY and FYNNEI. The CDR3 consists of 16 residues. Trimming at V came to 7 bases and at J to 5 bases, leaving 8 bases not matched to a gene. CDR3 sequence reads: CASTGTSGSRKDTQYF. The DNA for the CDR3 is TGTGCCAGCACCGGGACTAGCGGGAGTAGGAAAGATACGCAGTATTTT.

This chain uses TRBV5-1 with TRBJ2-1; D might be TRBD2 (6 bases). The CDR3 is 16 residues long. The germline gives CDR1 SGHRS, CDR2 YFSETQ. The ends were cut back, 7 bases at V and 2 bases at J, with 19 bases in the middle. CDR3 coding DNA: TGCGCCAGCTGCGTCGGGCGGGGCTCAGCCTACAATGAGCAGTTCTTC. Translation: CASCVGRGSAYNEQFF.

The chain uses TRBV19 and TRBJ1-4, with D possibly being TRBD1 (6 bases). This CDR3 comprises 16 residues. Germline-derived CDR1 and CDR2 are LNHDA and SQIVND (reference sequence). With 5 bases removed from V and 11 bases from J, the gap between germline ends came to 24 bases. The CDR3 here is CASSSQGWVERGKLFF. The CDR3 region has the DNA TGTGCCAGTAGTTCACAGGGATGGGTCGAAAGGGGCAAACTGTTTTTT. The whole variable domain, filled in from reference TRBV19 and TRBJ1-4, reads DGGITQSPKYLFRKEGQNVTLSCEQNLNHDAMYWYRQDPGQGLRLIYYSQIVNDFQKGDIAEGYSVSREKKESFPLTVTSAQKNPTAFYLCASSSQGWVERGKLFFGSGTQLSVL.

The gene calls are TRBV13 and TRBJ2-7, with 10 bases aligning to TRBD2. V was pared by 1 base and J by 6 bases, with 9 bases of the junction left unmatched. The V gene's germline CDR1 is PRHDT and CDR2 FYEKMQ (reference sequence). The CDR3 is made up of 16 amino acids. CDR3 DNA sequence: TGTGCCAGCAGCTTAGAGGTTAGCGGGAGGACTACCGAGCAGTACTTC. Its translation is CASSLEVSGRTTEQYF. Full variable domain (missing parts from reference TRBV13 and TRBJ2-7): AAGVIQSPRHLIKEKRETATLKCYPIPRHDTVYWYQQGPGQDPQFLISFYEKMQSDKGSIPDRFSAQQFSDYHSELNMSSLELGDSALYFCASSLEVSGRTTEQYFGPGTRLTVT.

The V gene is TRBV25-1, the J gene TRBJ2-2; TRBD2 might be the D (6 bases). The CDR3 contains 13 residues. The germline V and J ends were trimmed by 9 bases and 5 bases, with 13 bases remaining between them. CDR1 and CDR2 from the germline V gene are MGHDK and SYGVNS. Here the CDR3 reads CASSGVGTGELFF. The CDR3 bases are TGTGCCAGTTCGGGAGTCGGGACCGGGGAGCTGTTTTTT.